The 14 T cell receptor beta chains listed next were all sequenced from one sample in a study of regulatory T cells in long-lasting Graves disease. Time point denoted: newly diagnosed GD, antithyroid drugs for less than 3 months. PBMC-derived RNA was used for the TCR library. Arm-PCR with iRepertoire HTBI primers amplified the CDR3 regions for these TCR beta libraries. MiXCR, applied by TCRdb to the multiplex PCR reads, yields one record per CDR3 protein. The sample holds about 500,000 distinct CDR3 sequences; more than 10% are singletons and the top ten take roughly 8.9%. The data also belong to a second study, concerning T cells in Graves' hyperthyroidism and ophthalmopathy.

The material sequenced was peripheral blood mononuclear cells (PBMCs), taken at new diagnosis, from a patient treated with antithyroid drugs. The receptors stem from a woman in her 30s with Graves disease.

The V gene is TRBV5-6, the J gene TRBJ1-4; the D gene is possibly TRBD1 (5 bases). Trimming left V 5 bases short and J 7 bases short, with 21 bases between. Looked up from germline, CDR1 is SGHDT and CDR2 is YYEEEE. The CDR3 totals 16 residues. The CDR3 bases are TGTGCCAGCAGTTCACCGCGGATGGGGCTTACTGAAAAACTGTTTTTT. Translation: CASSSPRMGLTEKLFF.

This clonotype was picked up many times. The J gene is TRBJ1-4, the V gene TRBV28; D gene uncertain. Trimming pared 6 bases from V and 4 bases from J, leaving 15 bases between. Looked up from germline, CDR1 is MDHEN and CDR2 is SYDVKM. The CDR3 contains 15 residues. CDR3 nucleotide sequence: TGTGCCAGCAGCTCCCCCGGGCAGTTTAATGAAAAACTGTTTTTT. It specifies CASSSPGQFNEKLFF. Complete variable domain (other parts from reference TRBV28 and TRBJ1-4): DVKVTQSSRYLVKRTGEKVFLECVQDMDHENMFWYRQDPGLGLRLIYFSYDVKMKEKGDIPEGYSVSREKKERFSLILESASTNQTSMYLCASSSPGQFNEKLFFGSGTQLSVL.

Ten or more counts support this clonotype. The chain links TRBV29-1 to TRBJ1-1; the D is unclear. V lost 3 bases, J lost 8 bases, and 13 bases lay in between. Germline values: CDR1 SQVTM, CDR2 ANQGSEA. The CDR3 loop spans 12 amino acids. The CDR3 region has the DNA TGCAGCGTTGACTCACCCCGAGGGGAAGCTTTCTTT. It yields the protein CSVDSPRGEAFF.

This clonotype was observed at least ten times. V and J are TRBV7-8 and TRBJ1-2; weak D call: TRBD1 (6 bases). The V and J ends lost 3 bases and 5 bases respectively, with 22 bases between them. The CDR3 runs to 17 residues. CDR1 is SGHVS, CDR2 FQNEAQ, per germline. The CDR3 region is CASSLTRLGTRPYGYTF. As DNA, the CDR3 is TGTGCCAGCAGCTTGACACGCTTAGGGACACGACCATATGGCTACACCTTC. The full variable domain, with the rest looked up from reference TRBV7-8 and TRBJ1-2, is GAGVSQSPRYKVAKRGQDVALRCDPISGHVSLFWYQQALGQGPEFLTYFQNEAQLDKSGLPSDRFFAERPEGSVSTLKIQRTQQEDSAVYLCASSLTRLGTRPYGYTFGSGTRLTVV.

This clonotype was detected only a few times. The V call is TRBV5-1, the J call TRBJ2-2, with 8 bases aligning to TRBD2. CDR1 SGHRS and CDR2 YFSETQ come from the germline V gene. This CDR3 has 16 residues. Trimming took 2 bases from V and 1 from J; bases not matched to a gene: 4. The CDR3 loop is CASSLRGRQNTGELFF. The CDR3 nucleotides are TGCGCCAGCAGCTTACGCGGGAGGCAGAACACCGGGGAGCTGTTTTTT.

This clonotype was detected only a few times. The J gene is TRBJ2-3, the V gene TRBV9; possibly TRBD2 for D (6 bases). The germline CDR1 and CDR2 sequences are SGDLS and YYNGEE. This CDR3 region has 16 residues. The ends were cut back, 4 bases at V and 1 base at J, with 16 bases in the middle. CDR3: CASSPRLDWGTDTQYF. DNA for the CDR3: TGTGCCAGCAGCCCTCGACTAGATTGGGGCACAGATACGCAGTATTTT.

This clonotype was observed many times. The chain carries TRBV30 and TRBJ1-4; D uncertain. CDR3 length: 13 amino acids. Germline V CDR1 and CDR2: GTSNPN, SVGIG (reference sequence). V lost 2 bases and J lost 3, with 7 bases in between. CDR3 loop: CAWSLQANEKLFF. Written as DNA, the CDR3 is TGTGCCTGGAGTCTCCAGGCTAATGAAAAACTGTTTTTT.

Ten or more counts support this clonotype. The chain links TRBV28 to TRBJ1-5; 8 nucleotides match TRBD1. Germline V CDR1 and CDR2: MDHEN, SYDVKM. The CDR3 is 14 amino acids. V gave up 6 bases and J gave up 1 base; unmatched junction bases: 2. CDR3 sequence: CASRQGASNQPQHF. CDR3 in DNA: TGTGCCAGCAGGCAGGGGGCAAGCAATCAGCCCCAGCATTTT.

This clonotype was observed many times. V gene TRBV20-1 combines with J gene TRBJ2-3; TRBD2 matches 12 bases. Germline V lookup: CDR1 DFQATT, CDR2 SNEGSKA (reference sequence). This CDR3 has 15 amino acids. With V trimmed by 5 bases and J by 1 base, 4 bases remained unmatched. CDR3 DNA: TGCAGTGCTGGGAGACTAGCGGGGGGCACAGATACGCAGTATTTT. As protein: CSAGRLAGGTDTQYF.

This clonotype was seen only once. A much bigger clone sits one base away, suggesting this may be a read error. The rearrangement uses TRBV6-2 or TRBV6-3 and TRBJ1-2; 9 nucleotides line up with TRBD1. Germline V gene data show CDR1 as MNHEY and CDR2 as SVGEGT. V trimming: 6 bases; J trimming: 3 bases; junction bases outside the gene matches: 26. The length of the CDR3 is 21 residues. The CDR3: CASSYPLWGRVQGAIHYGYTF. CDR3 DNA: TGTGCCAGCAGCTACCCCCTTTGGGGTCGGGTACAGGGGGCAATCCACTATGGCTACACCTTC.

This clonotype was counted ten times or more. V gene TRBV6-1 combines with J gene TRBJ1-2; a weak D match, TRBD1 (5 bases). This CDR3 is 12 amino acids long. Per germline, CDR1 MNHNS and CDR2 SASEGT. Trimming shortened V by 6 bases and J by 7 bases, and 12 bases separated the two germline ends. In DNA, the CDR3 is TGTGCCAGCAGACAAGGACAACGTGGCTACACCTTC. Amino acids: CASRQGQRGYTF.

This clonotype was counted ten times or more. V is TRBV2 and J is TRBJ2-2; D remains unclear. Looked up from germline, CDR1 is SNHLY and CDR2 is FYNNEI. Trimming cost V 6 bases and J 5 bases, with 7 bases left between them. CDR3 length: 12 residues. The CDR3: CASRETTGELFF. The CDR3 DNA follows: TGTGCCAGCAGAGAGACTACCGGGGAGCTGTTTTTT.

This clonotype occurred many times. The rearrangement links TRBV24-1 to TRBJ2-1; 7 nucleotides line up with TRBD2. The J call is doubtful: the DNA matches TRBJ2-5 better. This CDR3 has 13 residues. In germline, CDR1 is KGHDR, CDR2 SFDVKD. As DNA, the CDR3 is TGTGCCACCAGTGTTGCGGACCGGGAGGCCCAGTACTTC. Amino acid sequence: CATSVADREAQYF.

This clonotype was counted only a few times. The chain joins TRBV15 to TRBJ1-2; 7 bases fit TRBD1. J was trimmed by 6 bases and V by 3 bases; bases with no gene match: 7. Germline V gives CDR1 LNHNV, CDR2 YYDKDF (reference sequence). The CDR3 has 14 amino acids. CDR3 DNA: TGTGCCACCAGCAGGGATGCAGGGGGGAATGGCTACACCTTC. It specifies CATSRDAGGNGYTF.